This section outlines one T cell receptor (beta chain) sequence together with its context. This specimen comes from a study of blood T cell repertoires in COVID-19. Overall study: Material from acute and convalescent COVID-19 was sourced from the United States, Italy and Spain.

Produced via immunoSEQ multiplex PCR; TCRdb's table is partial and in-frame only. The sample yields some 47,000 clones, about 82% seen once. The sample taken for sequencing was peripheral blood. The TCR comes from a woman aged 60-75 years with acute or convalescent COVID-19.

The CDR3 loop is CASSFNRASTEAFF. The CDR3 DNA follows: TGTGCCAGCAGCTTCAACAGGGCGTCCACTGAAGCTTTCTTT. V usage is TRBV5-4 and J usage is TRBJ1-1; TRBD1 might be the D (6 bases). CDR3 length: 14 amino acids. Germline CDR1 reads SGHNT; CDR2 reads YYREEE (reference sequence). The V end lost 2 bases, the J end lost 4 bases, and 12 bases lay between the germline ends.